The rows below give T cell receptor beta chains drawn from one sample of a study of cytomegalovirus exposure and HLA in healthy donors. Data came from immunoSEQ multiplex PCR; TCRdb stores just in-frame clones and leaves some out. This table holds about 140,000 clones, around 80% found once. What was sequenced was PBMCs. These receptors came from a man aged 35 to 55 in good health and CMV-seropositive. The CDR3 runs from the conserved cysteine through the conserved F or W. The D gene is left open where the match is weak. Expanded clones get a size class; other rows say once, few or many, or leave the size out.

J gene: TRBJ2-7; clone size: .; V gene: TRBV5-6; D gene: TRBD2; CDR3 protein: CATQRGIPSYEQYF; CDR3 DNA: TGTGCCACTCAGCGGGGCATCCCCTCCTACGAGCAGTACTTC
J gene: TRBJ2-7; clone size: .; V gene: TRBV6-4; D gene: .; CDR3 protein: CASSVEAGPYEQYF; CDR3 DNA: TGTGCCAGCAGTGTTGAAGCGGGCCCCTACGAGCAGTACTTC
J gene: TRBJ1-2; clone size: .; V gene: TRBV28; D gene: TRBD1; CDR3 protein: CASRPGQMLWGYTF; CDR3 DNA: TGTGCCAGCAGGCCGGGACAGATGCTATGGGGCTACACCTTC
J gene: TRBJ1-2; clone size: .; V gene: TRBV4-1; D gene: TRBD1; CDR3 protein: CASSQEAAGGRLSYTF; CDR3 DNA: TGCGCCAGCAGCCAAGAAGCAGCAGGGGGCCGCCTATCCTACACCTTC
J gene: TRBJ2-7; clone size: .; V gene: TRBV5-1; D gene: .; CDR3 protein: CASSLAGGSYEQYF; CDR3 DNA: TGCGCCAGCAGCTTGGCAGGGGGGAGCTACGAGCAGTACTTC
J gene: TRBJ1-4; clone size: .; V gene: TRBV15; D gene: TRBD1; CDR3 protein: CATSSDRGDEKLFF; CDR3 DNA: TGTGCCACCAGCTCGGACAGGGGGGACGAAAAACTGTTTTTT
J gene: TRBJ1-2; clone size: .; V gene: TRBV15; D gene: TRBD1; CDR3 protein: CATSRAGTGVYGYTF; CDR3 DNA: TGTGCCACCAGCAGAGCCGGGACAGGGGTCTATGGCTACACCTTC
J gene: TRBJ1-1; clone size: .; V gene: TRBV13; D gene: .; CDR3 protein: CASRDRGTEAFF; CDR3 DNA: TGTGCCAGCAGGGATCGAGGAACTGAAGCTTTCTTT
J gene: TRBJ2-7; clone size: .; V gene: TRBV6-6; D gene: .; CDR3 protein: CASSRQKTYEQYF; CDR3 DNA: TGTGCCAGCAGCCGACAGAAGACCTACGAGCAGTACTTC
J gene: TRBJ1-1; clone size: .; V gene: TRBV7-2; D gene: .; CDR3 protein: CASSLVHGGVMNTEAFF; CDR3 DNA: TGTGCCAGCAGCTTAGTCCACGGAGGCGTCATGAACACTGAAGCTTTCTTT
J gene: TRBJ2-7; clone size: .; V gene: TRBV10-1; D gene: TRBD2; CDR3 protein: CASTSGGKQYF; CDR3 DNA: TGCGCCAGCACATCGGGGGGGAAGCAGTACTTC
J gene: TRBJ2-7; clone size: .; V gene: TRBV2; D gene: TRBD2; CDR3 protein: CASNRLANFGEQYF; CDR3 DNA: TGTGCCAGCAATAGACTAGCGAATTTTGGTGAGCAGTACTTC
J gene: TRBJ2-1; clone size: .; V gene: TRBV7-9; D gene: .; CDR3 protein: CASSLAVSRNEQFF; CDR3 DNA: TGTGCCAGCAGCTTAGCGGTGAGCCGGAATGAGCAGTTCTTC
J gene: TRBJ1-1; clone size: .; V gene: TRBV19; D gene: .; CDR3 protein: CASRGQGPAEAFF; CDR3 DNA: TGTGCCAGTAGGGGGCAGGGGCCCGCTGAAGCTTTCTTT
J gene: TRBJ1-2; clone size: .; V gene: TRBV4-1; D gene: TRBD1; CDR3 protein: CASSQEGTGFRGYTF; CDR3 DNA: TGCGCCAGCAGCCAAGAGGGGACAGGGTTCCGTGGCTACACCTTC
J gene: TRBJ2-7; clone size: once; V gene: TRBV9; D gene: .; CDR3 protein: CASSAQGIHEQYF; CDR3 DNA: TGTGCCAGCAGCGCCCAGGGTATCCACGAGCAGTACTTC
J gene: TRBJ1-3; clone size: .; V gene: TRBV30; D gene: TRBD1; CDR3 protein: CAWNTGGGFSGNTIYF; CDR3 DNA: TGTGCCTGGAATACAGGGGGGGGTTTCTCTGGAAACACCATATATTTT
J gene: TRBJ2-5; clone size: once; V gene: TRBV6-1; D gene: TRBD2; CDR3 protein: CASSEIAGGSGGETQYF; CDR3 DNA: TGTGCCAGCAGTGAAATAGCGGGGGGCTCAGGGGGAGAGACCCAGTACTTC
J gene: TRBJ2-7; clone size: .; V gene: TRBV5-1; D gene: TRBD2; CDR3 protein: CASSLGGGGDYEQYF; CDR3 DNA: TGCGCCAGCAGCTTGGGGGGCGGGGGGGACTACGAGCAGTACTTC
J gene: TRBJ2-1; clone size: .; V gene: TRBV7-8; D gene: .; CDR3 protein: CASSRRGRGLDEQFF; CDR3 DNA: TGTGCCAGCAGTCGAAGAGGCCGCGGGCTAGATGAGCAGTTCTTC
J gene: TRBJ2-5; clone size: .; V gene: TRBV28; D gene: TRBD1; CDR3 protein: CASSRGQGVQETQYF; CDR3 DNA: TGTGCCAGCAGCAGAGGACAGGGGGTACAAGAGACCCAGTACTTC
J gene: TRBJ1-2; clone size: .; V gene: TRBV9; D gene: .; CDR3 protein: CASSAGPTNYGYTF; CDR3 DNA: TGTGCCAGCAGCGCCGGCCCGACAAACTATGGCTACACCTTC
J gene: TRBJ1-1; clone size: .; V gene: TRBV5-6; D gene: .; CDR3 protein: CASSLSGGWLGNTEAFF; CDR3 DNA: TGTGCCAGCAGCTTGTCGGGGGGTTGGCTCGGGAACACTGAAGCTTTCTTT
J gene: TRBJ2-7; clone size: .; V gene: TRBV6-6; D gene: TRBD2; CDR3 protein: CASSYGTRSYEQYF; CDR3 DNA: TGTGCCAGCAGTTACGGGACTAGATCCTACGAGCAGTACTTC
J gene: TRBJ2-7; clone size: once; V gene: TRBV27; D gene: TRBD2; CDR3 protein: CASSFRLAGERPYEQYF; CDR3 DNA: TGTGCCAGCAGTTTTCGACTAGCGGGAGAGAGGCCCTACGAGCAGTACTTC
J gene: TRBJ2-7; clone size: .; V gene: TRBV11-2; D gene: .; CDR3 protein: CASSLAGSSYEQYF; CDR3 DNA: TGTGCCAGCAGCTTAGCTGGCAGCTCCTACGAGCAGTACTTC
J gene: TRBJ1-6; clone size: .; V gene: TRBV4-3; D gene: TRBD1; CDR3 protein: CASSQDWGDSLYNSPLHF; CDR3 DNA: TGCGCCAGCAGCCAAGATTGGGGGGACAGTCTCTATAATTCACCCCTCCACTTT
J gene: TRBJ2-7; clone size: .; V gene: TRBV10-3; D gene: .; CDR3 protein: CAISESGGEAYEQYF; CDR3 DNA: TGTGCCATCAGTGAGTCTGGCGGGGAAGCCTACGAGCAGTACTTC
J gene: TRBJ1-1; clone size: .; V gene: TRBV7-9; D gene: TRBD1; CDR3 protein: CSSSFSRDSNTEAFF; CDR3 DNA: TGTTCCAGCAGCTTTTCCCGGGACAGCAACACTGAAGCTTTCTTT
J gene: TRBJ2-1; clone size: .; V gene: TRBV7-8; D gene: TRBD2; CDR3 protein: CASSLGRGGLYEQFF; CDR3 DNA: TGTGCCAGCAGCTTAGGGCGGGGGGGCCTCTATGAGCAGTTCTTC
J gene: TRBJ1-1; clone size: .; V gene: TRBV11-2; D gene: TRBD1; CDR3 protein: CASSPSAGRGPNTEAFF; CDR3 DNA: TGTGCCAGCAGCCCCTCCGCTGGAAGGGGGCCGAACACTGAAGCTTTCTTT
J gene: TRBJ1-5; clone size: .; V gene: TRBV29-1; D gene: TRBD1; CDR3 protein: CSVKGTGLNQPQHF; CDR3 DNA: TGCAGCGTGAAAGGGACAGGCCTCAATCAGCCCCAGCATTTT
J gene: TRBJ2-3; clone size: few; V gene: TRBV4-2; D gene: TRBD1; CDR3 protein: CASSPRDRSTDTQYF; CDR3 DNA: TGTGCCAGCAGCCCGAGGGACAGAAGCACAGATACGCAGTATTTT
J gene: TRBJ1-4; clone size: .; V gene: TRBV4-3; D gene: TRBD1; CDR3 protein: CASSQGLGGRFGEKLFF; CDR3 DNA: TGCGCCAGCAGCCAAGGGCTAGGGGGCCGTTTCGGTGAAAAACTGTTTTTT
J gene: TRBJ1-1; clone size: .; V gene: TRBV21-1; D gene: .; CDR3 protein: CAINDRGFGSTEAFF; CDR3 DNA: TGTGCCATCAATGACAGGGGGTTTGGCAGCACTGAAGCTTTCTTT
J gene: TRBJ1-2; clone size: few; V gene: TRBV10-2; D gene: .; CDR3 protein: CASSDPGGGSGYTF; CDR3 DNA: TGCGCCAGCAGTGACCCGGGGGGCGGTAGTGGCTACACCTTC
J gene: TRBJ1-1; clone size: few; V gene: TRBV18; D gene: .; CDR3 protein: CASSRNQIVEGNTEAFF; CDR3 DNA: TGTGCCAGCTCACGTAACCAAATCGTAGAGGGGAACACTGAAGCTTTCTTT
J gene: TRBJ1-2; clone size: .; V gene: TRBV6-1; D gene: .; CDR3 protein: CASRPTTQGSGGYTF; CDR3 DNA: TGTGCCAGCAGGCCCACAACGCAGGGTAGCGGTGGCTACACCTTC
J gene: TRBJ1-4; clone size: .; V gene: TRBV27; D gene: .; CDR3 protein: CASRSRGDREKLFF; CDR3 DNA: TGTGCCAGCAGAAGCCGGGGGGACCGTGAAAAACTGTTTTTT
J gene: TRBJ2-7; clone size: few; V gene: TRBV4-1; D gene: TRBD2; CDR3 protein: CASSQELAGTTYEQYF; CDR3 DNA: TGCGCCAGCAGCCAAGAACTAGCGGGGACGACCTACGAGCAGTACTTC
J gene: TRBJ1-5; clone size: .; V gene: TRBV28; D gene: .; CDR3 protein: CASSLPGGSNQPQHF; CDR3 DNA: TGTGCCAGCAGTTTACCGGGGGGGAGCAATCAGCCCCAGCATTTT
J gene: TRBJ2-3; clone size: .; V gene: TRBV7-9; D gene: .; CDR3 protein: CASSLALAAGTDTQYF; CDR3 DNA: TGTGCCAGCAGCTTAGCGCTGGCGGCTGGCACAGATACGCAGTATTTT
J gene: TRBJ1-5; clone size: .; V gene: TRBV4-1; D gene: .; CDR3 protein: CASSQDPAGDQPQHF; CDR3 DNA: TGCGCCAGCAGCCAAGATCCCGCAGGGGATCAGCCCCAGCATTTT
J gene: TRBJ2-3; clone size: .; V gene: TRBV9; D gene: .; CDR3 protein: CASNVQSGTNPTQYF; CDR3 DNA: TGTGCCAGCAACGTACAGAGCGGCACTAACCCTACGCAGTATTTT
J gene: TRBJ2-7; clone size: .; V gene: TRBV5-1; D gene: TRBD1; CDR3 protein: CASSLAGTGSSFSYEQYF; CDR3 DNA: TGCGCCAGCAGCTTGGCCGGGACAGGATCCTCTTTCTCCTACGAGCAGTACTTC